The sample holds one count of the clone carrying this T cell receptor (beta chain). Its antigen is unknown. Only in-frame clones appear in the TCRdb table, and some are missing; sequencing was by immunoSEQ multiplex PCR. The data hold 40,000 to 55,000 clones, with 94% observed a single time. This entry belongs to a study of T cell clonotyping in hematopoietic cell transplantation. Study observations and caveats: After transplant, recipient diversity fell while pathologically expanded clonotypes grew through day 180. Without cell sorting, CD4 versus CD8 contributions remain unresolved. Graft donor and pretransplant recipient Inverse Simpson Index values predicted broader posttransplant TCR diversity. Few recipient clonotypes overlapped donors; over 95% were de novo at given depth.

This CDR3 region has 12 residues. With V trimmed by 4 bases and J by 4 bases, 2 bases remained unmatched. Looked up from germline, CDR1 is SGDLS and CDR2 is YYNGEE. This receptor was identified in a woman in her 50s in good health. Some clones in this sample may be carry-over from other donors' samples. Sequenced input: peripheral blood mononuclear cells. V gene TRBV9 combines with J gene TRBJ2-7; TRBD2 aligns across 7 bases. The CDR3 DNA follows: TGTGCCAGCAGCCCGGGGGGTTACGAGCAGTACTTC. It encodes CASSPGGYEQYF.